Sequencing of this T cell receptor (beta chain) was carried out in a study of technical replicates of blood from a handful of donors. The germline CDR1 and CDR2 sequences are LNHDA and SQIVND (reference sequence). The CDR3 spans 14 residues. The ends were cut back, 0 bases at V and 4 bases at J, with 10 bases in the middle. The repertoire was sequenced with immunoSEQ multiplex PCR; TCRdb's copy has only in-frame clones and lacks some. Among tens of thousands of clones listed, over 95% were seen once. The TCR originated in a human donor in good health. The rearrangement joins TRBV19 to TRBJ2-7; perhaps TRBD2 as D (5 bases). Input material: T cells isolated from PBMCs. The DNA of the CDR3 is TGTGCCAGTAGTATAGATCTAGGAGGATACGAGCAGTACTTC. Translated, it gives CASSIDLGGYEQYF.